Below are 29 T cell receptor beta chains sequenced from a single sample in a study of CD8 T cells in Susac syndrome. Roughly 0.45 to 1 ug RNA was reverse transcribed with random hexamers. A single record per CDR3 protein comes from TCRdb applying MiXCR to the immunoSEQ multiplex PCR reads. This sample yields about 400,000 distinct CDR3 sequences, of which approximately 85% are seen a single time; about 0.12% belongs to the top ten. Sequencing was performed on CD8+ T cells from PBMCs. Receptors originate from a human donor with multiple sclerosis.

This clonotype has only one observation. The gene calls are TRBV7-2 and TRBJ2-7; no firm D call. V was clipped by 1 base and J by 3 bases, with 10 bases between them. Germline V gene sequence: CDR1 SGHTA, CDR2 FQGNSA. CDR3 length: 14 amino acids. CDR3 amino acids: CASSLEVIYYEQYF. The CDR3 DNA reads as TGTGCCAGCAGCTTAGAGGTGATCTACTACGAGCAGTACTTC.

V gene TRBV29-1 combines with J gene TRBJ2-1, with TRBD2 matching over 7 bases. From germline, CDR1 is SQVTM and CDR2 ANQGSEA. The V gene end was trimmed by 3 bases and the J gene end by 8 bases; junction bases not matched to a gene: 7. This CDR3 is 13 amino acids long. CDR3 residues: CSVEGGRVDEQFF. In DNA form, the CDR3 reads TGCAGCGTTGAGGGAGGGCGGGTCGATGAGCAGTTCTTC.

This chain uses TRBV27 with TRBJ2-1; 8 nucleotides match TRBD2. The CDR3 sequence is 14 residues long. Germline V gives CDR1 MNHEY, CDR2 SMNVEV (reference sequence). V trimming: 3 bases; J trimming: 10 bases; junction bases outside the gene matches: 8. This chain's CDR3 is CASSLGLDSEEQFF. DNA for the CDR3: TGTGCCAGCAGTTTGGGACTAGATTCGGAGGAGCAGTTCTTC.

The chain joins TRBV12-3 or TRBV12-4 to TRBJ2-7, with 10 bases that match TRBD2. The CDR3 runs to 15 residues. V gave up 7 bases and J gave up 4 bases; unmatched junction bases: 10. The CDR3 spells CASIGPSGSGYEQYF. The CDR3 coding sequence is TGTGCCAGCATTGGTCCTAGCGGGAGCGGGTACGAGCAGTACTTC.

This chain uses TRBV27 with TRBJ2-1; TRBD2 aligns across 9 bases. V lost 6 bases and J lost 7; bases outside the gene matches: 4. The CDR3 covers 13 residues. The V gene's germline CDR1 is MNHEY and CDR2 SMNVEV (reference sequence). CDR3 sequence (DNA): TGTGCCAGCAGCGGGACTAGCCAAAATGAGCAGTTCTTC. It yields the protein CASSGTSQNEQFF.

CDR3 sequence: CASSLRGGSGTEAFF. The CDR3, as DNA: TGCGCCAGCAGCCTCAGAGGCGGCAGCGGCACTGAAGCTTTCTTT. The chain combines TRBV4-1 with TRBJ1-1; D unclear. Per the germline V gene, CDR1 is MGHRA and CDR2 is YSYEKL. The V gene lost 4 bases and the J gene lost 4 bases, with 16 bases spanning the gap. The CDR3 sequence is 15 residues long.

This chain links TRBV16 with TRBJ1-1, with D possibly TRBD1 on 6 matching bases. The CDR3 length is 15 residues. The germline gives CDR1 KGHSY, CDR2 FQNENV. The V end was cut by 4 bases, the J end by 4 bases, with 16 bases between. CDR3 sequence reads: CASSPLTGAGTEAFF. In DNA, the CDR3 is TGTGCCAGCAGCCCCCTGACAGGTGCGGGCACTGAAGCTTTCTTT.

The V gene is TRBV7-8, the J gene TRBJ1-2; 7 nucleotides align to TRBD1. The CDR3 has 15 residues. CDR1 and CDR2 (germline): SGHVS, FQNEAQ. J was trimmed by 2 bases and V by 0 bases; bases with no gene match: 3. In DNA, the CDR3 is TGTGCCAGCAGCTTAGCGGACAGGCAAAACTATGGCTACACCTTC. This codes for CASSLADRQNYGYTF.

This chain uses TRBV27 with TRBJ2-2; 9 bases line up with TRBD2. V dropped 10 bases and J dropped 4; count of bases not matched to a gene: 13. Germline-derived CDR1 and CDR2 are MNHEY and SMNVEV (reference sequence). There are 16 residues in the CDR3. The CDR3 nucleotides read TGTGCCACCGGACTAGCGAAGGGGTGGGCCACCGGGGAGCTGTTTTTT. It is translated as CATGLAKGWATGELFF.

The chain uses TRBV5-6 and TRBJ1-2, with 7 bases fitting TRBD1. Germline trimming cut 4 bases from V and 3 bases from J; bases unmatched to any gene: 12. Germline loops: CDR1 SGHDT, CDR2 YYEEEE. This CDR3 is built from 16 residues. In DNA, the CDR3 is TGTGCCAGCAGCGCTCCCTCCCGGGACAGTCACTATGGCTACACCTTC. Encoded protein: CASSAPSRDSHYGYTF. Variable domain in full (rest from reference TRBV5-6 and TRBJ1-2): DAGVTQSPTHLIKTRGQQVTLRCSPKSGHDTVSWYQQALGQGPQFIFQYYEEEERQRGNFPDRFSGHQFPNYSSELNVNALLLGDSALYLCASSAPSRDSHYGYTFGSGTRLTVV.

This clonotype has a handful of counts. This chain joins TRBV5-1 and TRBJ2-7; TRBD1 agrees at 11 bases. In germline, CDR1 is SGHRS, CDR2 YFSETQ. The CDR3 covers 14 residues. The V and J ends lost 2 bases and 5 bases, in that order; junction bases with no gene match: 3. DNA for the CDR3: TGCGCCAGCAGCTTCGGACAGGGGGCCCACGAGCAGTACTTC. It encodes CASSFGQGAHEQYF.

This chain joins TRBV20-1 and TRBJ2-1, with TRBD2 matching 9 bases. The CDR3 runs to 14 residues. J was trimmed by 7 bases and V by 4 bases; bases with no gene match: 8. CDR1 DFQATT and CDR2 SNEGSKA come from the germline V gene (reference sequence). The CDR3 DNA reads TGCAGTGCTACCATCGCGGGAGGGCCTAATGAGCAGTTCTTC. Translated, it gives CSATIAGGPNEQFF.

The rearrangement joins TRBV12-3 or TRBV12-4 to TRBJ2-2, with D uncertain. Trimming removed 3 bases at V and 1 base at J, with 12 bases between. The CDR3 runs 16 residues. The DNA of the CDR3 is TGTGCCAGCAGTTTTCACAACCCCAAGAACACCGGGGAGCTGTTTTTT. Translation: CASSFHNPKNTGELFF.

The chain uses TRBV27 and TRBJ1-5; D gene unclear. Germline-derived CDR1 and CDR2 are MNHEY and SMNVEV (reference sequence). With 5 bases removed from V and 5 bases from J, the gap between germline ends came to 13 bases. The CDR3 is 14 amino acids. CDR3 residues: CASSRGQVDQPQHF. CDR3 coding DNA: TGTGCCAGCAGTAGAGGGCAGGTTGATCAGCCCCAGCATTTT.

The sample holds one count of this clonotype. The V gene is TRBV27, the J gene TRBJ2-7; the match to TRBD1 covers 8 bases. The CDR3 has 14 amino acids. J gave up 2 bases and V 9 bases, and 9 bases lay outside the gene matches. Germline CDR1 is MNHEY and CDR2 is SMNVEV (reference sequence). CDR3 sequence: CASAAGQEAYEQYF. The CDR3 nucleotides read TGTGCCAGTGCCGCGGGACAGGAAGCCTACGAGCAGTACTTC.

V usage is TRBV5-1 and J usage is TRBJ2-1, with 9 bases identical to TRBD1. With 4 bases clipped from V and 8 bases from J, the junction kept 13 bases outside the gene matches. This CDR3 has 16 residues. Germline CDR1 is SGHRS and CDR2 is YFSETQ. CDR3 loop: CASSPTTGGEEDEQFF. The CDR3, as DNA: TGCGCCAGCAGCCCGACCACAGGGGGCGAAGAGGATGAGCAGTTCTTC.

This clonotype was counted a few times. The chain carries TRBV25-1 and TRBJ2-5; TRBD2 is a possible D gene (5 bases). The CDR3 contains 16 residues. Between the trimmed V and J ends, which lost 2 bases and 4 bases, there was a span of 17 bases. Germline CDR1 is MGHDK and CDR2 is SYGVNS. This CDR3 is CASSESYGLKGETQYF. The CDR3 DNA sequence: TGTGCCAGCAGTGAAAGCTACGGACTGAAGGGAGAGACCCAGTACTTC.

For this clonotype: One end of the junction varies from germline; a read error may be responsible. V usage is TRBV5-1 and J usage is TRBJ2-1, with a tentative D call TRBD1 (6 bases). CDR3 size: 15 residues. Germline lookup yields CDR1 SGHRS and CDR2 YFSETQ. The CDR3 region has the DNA TGCGCCAGCAGCTTGGAACAGGGCTTTACCCATGAGCAATTCTTC. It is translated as CASSLEQGFTHEQFF.

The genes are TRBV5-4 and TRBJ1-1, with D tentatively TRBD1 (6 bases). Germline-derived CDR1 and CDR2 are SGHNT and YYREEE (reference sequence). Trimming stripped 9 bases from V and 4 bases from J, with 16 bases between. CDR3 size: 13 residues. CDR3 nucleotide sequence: TGTGCCACCCAAGCCCTAGGGGGCACTGAAGCTTTCTTT. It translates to CATQALGGTEAFF.

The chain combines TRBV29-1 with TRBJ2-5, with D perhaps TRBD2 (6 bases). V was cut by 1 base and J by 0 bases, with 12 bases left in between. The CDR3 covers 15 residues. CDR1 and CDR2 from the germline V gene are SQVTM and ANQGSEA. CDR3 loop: CSVEVWGEHQETQYF. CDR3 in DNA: TGCAGCGTTGAAGTTTGGGGGGAGCACCAAGAGACCCAGTACTTC. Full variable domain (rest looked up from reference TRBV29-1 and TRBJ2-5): SAVISQKPSRDICQRGTSLTIQCQVDSQVTMMFWYRQQPGQSLTLIATANQGSEATYESGFVIDKFPISRPNLTFSTLTVSNMSPEDSSIYLCSVEVWGEHQETQYFGPGTRLLVL.

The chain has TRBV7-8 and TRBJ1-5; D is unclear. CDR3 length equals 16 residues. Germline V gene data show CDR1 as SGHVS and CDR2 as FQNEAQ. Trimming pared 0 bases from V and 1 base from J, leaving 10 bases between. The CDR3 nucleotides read TGTGCCAGCAGCTTAGCGCCGGTGGGCAGCAATCAGCCCCAGCATTTT. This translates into CASSLAPVGSNQPQHF.

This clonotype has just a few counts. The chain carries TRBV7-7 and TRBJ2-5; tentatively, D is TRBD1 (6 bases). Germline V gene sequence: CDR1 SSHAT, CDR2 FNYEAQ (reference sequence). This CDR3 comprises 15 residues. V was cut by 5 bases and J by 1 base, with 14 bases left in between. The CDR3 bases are TGTGCCAGCAGCGCCCAAAGGGACACCCAAGAGACCCAGTACTTC. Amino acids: CASSAQRDTQETQYF.

This CDR3 reads CASSYSMREGGGANTEAFF. As DNA, the CDR3 is TGTGCCAGCAGTTACTCGATGAGAGAGGGAGGGGGCGCGAACACTGAAGCTTTCTTT. This rearrangement joins TRBV6-5 to TRBJ1-1; 7 positions agree with TRBD1. This CDR3 spans 19 amino acids. Germline V lookup: CDR1 MNHEY, CDR2 SVGAGI. The J segment lost 1 base and the V segment lost 0 bases, leaving 14 bases of the junction unmatched.

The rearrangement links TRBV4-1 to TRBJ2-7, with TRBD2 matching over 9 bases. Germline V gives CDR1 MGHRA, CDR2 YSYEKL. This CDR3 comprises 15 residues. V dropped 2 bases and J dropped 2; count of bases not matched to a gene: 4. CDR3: CASSQLAGIAYEQYF. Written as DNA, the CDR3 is TGCGCCAGCAGCCAACTAGCGGGAATAGCCTACGAGCAGTACTTC.

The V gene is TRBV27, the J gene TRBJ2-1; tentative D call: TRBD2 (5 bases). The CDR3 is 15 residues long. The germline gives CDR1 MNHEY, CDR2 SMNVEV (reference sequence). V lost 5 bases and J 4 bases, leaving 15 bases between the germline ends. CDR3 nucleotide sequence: TGTGCCAGCAGTCCGGACTGGAGTGCTTACAATGAGCAGTTCTTC. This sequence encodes CASSPDWSAYNEQFF.

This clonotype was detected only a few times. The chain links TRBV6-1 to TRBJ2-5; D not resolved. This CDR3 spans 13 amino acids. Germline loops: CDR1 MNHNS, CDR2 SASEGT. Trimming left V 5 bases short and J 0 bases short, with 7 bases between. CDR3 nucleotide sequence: TGTGCCAGCAGTCCGGAATACCAAGAGACCCAGTACTTC. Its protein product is CASSPEYQETQYF.

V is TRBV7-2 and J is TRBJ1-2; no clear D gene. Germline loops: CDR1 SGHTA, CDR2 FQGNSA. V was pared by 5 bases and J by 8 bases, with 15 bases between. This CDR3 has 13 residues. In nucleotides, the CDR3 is TGTGCCAGCAGCCGGCGGTACTATGAAGGCTACACCTTC. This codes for CASSRRYYEGYTF.

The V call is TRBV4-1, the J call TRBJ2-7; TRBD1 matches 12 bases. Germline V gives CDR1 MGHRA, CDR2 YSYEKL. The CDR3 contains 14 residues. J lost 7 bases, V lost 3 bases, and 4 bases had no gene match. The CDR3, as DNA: TGCGCCAGCAGCCAGGGACAGGGGGCTTGGGAGCAGTACTTC. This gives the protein CASSQGQGAWEQYF.

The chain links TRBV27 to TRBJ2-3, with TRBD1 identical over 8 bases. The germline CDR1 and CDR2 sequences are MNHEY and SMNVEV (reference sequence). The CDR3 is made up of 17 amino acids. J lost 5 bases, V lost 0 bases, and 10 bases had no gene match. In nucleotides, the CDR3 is TGTGCCAGCAGTTTATCCGGACAGGGACGGTGGGAAGATACGCAGTATTTT. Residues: CASSLSGQGRWEDTQYF.